Shown below are 9 T cell receptor beta chains from a single sample sequenced in a study of T cell changes during pregnancy in multiple sclerosis. Repertoires were generated with immunoSEQ multiplex PCR, while TCRdb's copy carries only in-frame clones and drops some. The sample consists of around 70,000 clones, 80% to 95% of them appearing once. The material sequenced was peripheral blood, taken in the second trimester of pregnancy. These receptors originate from a female donor with multiple sclerosis, enrolled in a pregnancy study.

The J gene is TRBJ1-3, the V gene TRBV30; D remains ambiguous. The germline V gene has CDR1 GTSNPN and CDR2 SVGIG (reference sequence). V was trimmed by 2 bases and J by 3 bases, leaving 14 bases between them. This CDR3 comprises 15 residues. The CDR3 bases are TGTGCCTGGAGTTTAGGGAGAAGGATTGGAAACACCATATATTTT. This gives the protein CAWSLGRRIGNTIYF.

CDR3 loop: CASSEWRDPSYEQYF. DNA of the CDR3: TGTGCCAGCAGTGAATGGCGGGATCCATCCTACGAGCAGTACTTC. The chain has TRBV6-1 and TRBJ2-7, with a weak D call TRBD2 (6 bases). With 2 bases removed from V and 1 base from J, the gap between germline ends came to 12 bases. Germline V gives CDR1 MNHNS, CDR2 SASEGT. The CDR3 is 15 amino acids.

The chain combines TRBV28 with TRBJ1-2; 7 positions agree with TRBD1. CDR1 and CDR2 (germline): MDHEN, SYDVKM. V lost 4 bases, J lost 4 bases, and 6 bases stayed unmatched. This CDR3 region has 14 residues. The CDR3 region is CASSSGQSRYGYTF. CDR3 DNA: TGTGCCAGCAGTTCGGGACAGAGCCGCTATGGCTACACCTTC.

The chain couples TRBV11-2 to TRBJ2-3; D might be TRBD1 (5 bases). CDR1 SGHAT and CDR2 FQNNGV come from the germline V gene. V was pared by 6 bases and J by 6 bases, with 10 bases between. CDR3 length: 12 amino acids. This CDR3 is CASRAGLDTQYF. In DNA, the CDR3 is TGTGCCAGCAGGGCAGGGCTGGATACGCAGTATTTT.

This chain uses TRBV28 with TRBJ2-1; D uncertain. Trimming took off 5 bases at V and 0 bases at J, with 14 bases between the two ends. Germline V gene sequence: CDR1 MDHEN, CDR2 SYDVKM. The CDR3 is 16 residues long. The CDR3 sequence is CASSPIPISSYNEQFF. CDR3 DNA: TGTGCCAGCAGTCCCATCCCAATTAGCTCCTACAATGAGCAGTTCTTC. Looking up the rest from reference TRBV28 and TRBJ2-1 gives the full variable domain: DVKVTQSSRYLVKRTGEKVFLECVQDMDHENMFWYRQDPGLGLRLIYFSYDVKMKEKGDIPEGYSVSREKKERFSLILESASTNQTSMYLCASSPIPISSYNEQFFGPGTRLTVL.

The rearrangement uses TRBV7-9 and TRBJ2-7; D unresolved. Germline V gene sequence: CDR1 SEHNR, CDR2 FQNEAQ (reference sequence). CDR3 length: 15 amino acids. Trimming pared 0 bases from V and 1 base from J, leaving 10 bases between. The CDR3 reads CASSLADGLSYEQYF. CDR3 DNA: TGTGCCAGCAGCTTAGCAGACGGGTTATCCTACGAGCAGTACTTC.

This clone was recorded a few times. This chain joins TRBV19 and TRBJ2-3; 7 bases line up with TRBD2. Germline CDR1 reads LNHDA; CDR2 reads SQIVND (reference sequence). The CDR3 consists of 14 residues. V lost 6 bases to trimming and J lost 4 bases; unmatched junction nucleotides: 7. DNA for the CDR3: TGTGCCAGTAGGAGAACTACTAGCGCAGATACGCAGTATTTT. Amino acid sequence: CASRRTTSADTQYF.

The chain carries TRBV5-1 and TRBJ2-2; TRBD2 agrees at 12 bases. The CDR3 contains 19 residues. Germline trimming cut 0 bases from V and 3 bases from J; bases unmatched to any gene: 9. Germline V gives CDR1 SGHRS, CDR2 YFSETQ. CDR3 sequence: CASSLGASGRAGYTGELFF. The CDR3 coding sequence is TGCGCCAGCAGCTTGGGGGCTAGCGGGAGGGCCGGGTACACCGGGGAGCTGTTTTTT.

The CDR3 spells CASFLTADSSGELFF. The DNA of the CDR3 is TGTGCCAGCTTTCTGACAGCCGACTCATCCGGGGAGCTGTTTTTT. The chain recombines TRBV18 with TRBJ2-2, with D possibly TRBD1 on 5 matching bases. CDR1 and CDR2 from the germline V gene are KGHSH and LQKENI. The ends were cut back, 7 bases at V and 6 bases at J, with 18 bases in the middle. This CDR3 is built from 15 residues.